This TCR beta chain appears in the sequencing data of a study of T cell responses to AZD1222 COVID-19 vaccine. General observations from the study: The study found Spike-specific TCR breadth and depth rose after two AZD1222 doses. Baseline antibody screening turned up just six seropositive AZD1222 recipients. Clonal diversity was possibly underestimated, and white British individuals and females predominated among donors. Spike-wide vaccine-associated CD4 TCRs dominated at 160-218 and 743-854.

V lost 5 bases and J lost 1; bases outside the gene matches: 3. Germline values: CDR1 SGHTA, CDR2 FQGNSA. This CDR3 contains 15 residues. Sequencing used immunoSEQ multiplex PCR; TCRdb keeps in-frame clones, though not all of them. The table lists about 120,000 clones, roughly nine tenths of them singletons. Comment on this clone: Its antigen is not known.

The material was peripheral blood, obtained 28 days after the second AZD1222 dose. This TCR was sampled from an adult who received the AZD1222 COVID-19 vaccine. V is TRBV7-2 and J is TRBJ2-5; 11 nucleotides align to TRBD2. The CDR3 nucleotides are TGTGCCAGCAGCACTGGGACTAGCGGCCAAGAGACCCAGTACTTC. Translation: CASSTGTSGQETQYF.